This T cell receptor (beta chain) was captured by sequencing in a study of beta chain features in type 1 diabetes (dated by TCRdb to 2016 to 2019). Study-level background: Mean age, gender distribution, total cell number and subset yield were not different between patients and healthy donors. A total of under 140,000,000 sorted cells were examined across all samples, and the number of cells per subset was strongly correlated with RNA yield. In the study, TCRB repertoires of sorted circulating CD4+ T cell subsets from recently diagnosed type 1 diabetes patients were compared with those of matched healthy donors. Regulatory and stem cell-like memory subsets were obtained from only 8 patients and roughly eight healthy donors, while naive and central memory subsets were obtained from all 30 or so donors.

A single peripheral blood draw of about 116 mL on average was collected from each donor into heparinised tubes. A BD FACSAria II and a panel including CD45RO, CCR7, CD25, CD127, CD95 and CD27 were used to sort naive, central memory, regulatory and stem cell-like memory CD4+ T cells. All sorted populations exceeded 95% purity. PBMCs were isolated right away by Lymphoprep density gradient centrifugation and were stained directly, without culture. So that batch effects would be minimized, each experiment stained and sorted samples in pairs, pairing one healthy donor with one patient. With respect to this clone: The antigen this receptor binds is unknown. Base qualities are not recorded, but no much larger clone differs from it by a single base.

V and J are truncated by 5 bases and 10 bases respectively, leaving an intervening sequence of 15 bases. The CDR3, cysteine through phenylalanine, is 13 amino acids long. The read is trimmed to its CDR3 DNA, 39 bases read in frame from base 1. The germline V gene (reference sequence) sets CDR1 to LNHDA and CDR2 to SQIVND. The High Capacity cDNA Reverse Transcription Kit was used to reverse transcribe all of the isolated RNA, meaning that expressed TCRB transcripts were what got sequenced. Deep immunoSEQ sequencing was applied to naive, central memory and regulatory T cell samples, giving an average of about 3.8 million total reads per sample. After sorted cells were lysed in RLT buffer, RNA was extracted with DNase-treated RNeasy Micro or Mini kits, with the choice depending on cell number. Each cell subset was processed separately to prevent cross-contamination, with patient and healthy donor samples processed together. TCRB sequences were amplified from cDNA with the immunoSEQ multiplex PCR, producing 87-bp fragments spanning the CDR3 region. Sequencing of the amplicons was performed on the Illumina HiSeq platform. Under the source paper's analysis protocol: Synthetic template baselines were used to correct PCR bias computationally, reads within Hamming distance 2 were collapsed, and singletons that could not be merged were discarded. Reads were aligned to IMGT to assign V, D and J genes, CDR3 length, and insertions or deletions at six rearrangement sites. Within each subset, clonotype counts were normalized to the number of sorted cells before true diversity and Gini coefficients were calculated with the tcR R package. The overlap coefficient, calculated on TCRB nucleotide sequences, was used to measure repertoire sharing. Out-of-frame TCRB sequences from naive cells were analyzed to stand in for the pre-selection repertoire. TCRdb obtained this table from immuneACCESS and retained in-frame rearrangements with V and J assigned. These tables miss some clones; where compared with another copy, unresolved V genes account for less than half of the shortfall, and the remainder is unexplained. V and J calls and clone size are those listed in that table; D and trimming were worked out from the DNA. The sample yields more than 300,000 clones; about 14% were counted once. The ten largest clones take up about 0.02% of the sample.

General study outcomes and caveats: Because small numbers of individuals were included in the HLA sub-analyses, any influence of HLA type on TCRB rearrangement was left unresolved. In all four CD4+ subsets, TCRB CDR3 length was moderately but significantly shorter in type 1 diabetes patients. Because cDNA rather than genomic DNA was sequenced, highly expressing activated cells could have been over-represented, although no difference in activation and CD3 levels was found between groups. PCR may preferentially amplify shorter templates, but because patient and control samples were amplified and corrected together, any resulting skew would affect both groups equally. Fewer insertions and more nucleotide deletions at VDJ recombination sites were observed in patients with type 1 diabetes, implying thymic rearrangement abnormalities. The naive, central memory and regulatory TCRB repertoires appeared to resemble one another more closely among patients than among healthy donors.

The chain links TRBV19 with TRBJ2-1; the D region possibly corresponds to TRBD2 (5 bases align). The sample was naive CD4+ T cells from blood. The sample's cell subset or site label, decoded: true naive CD4+ T cells. The sequence was obtained from a woman between 18 and 29 years old in good health. Here the CDR3 is given as CASSPSGVYEQFF. The nucleotide sequence reads TGTGCCAGTAGTCCCTCCGGGGTATACGAGCAGTTCTTC.